Listed below are T cell receptor beta chains from one sample, sequenced in a study of lymphopenia after photon versus proton radiotherapy. Profiled with immunoSEQ multiplex PCR; TCRdb holds only in-frame clones, not every one. The sample contains about 35,000 clones, approximately 90% of which appear only once. The starting material was peripheral blood, obtained from a patient treated with photon-based radiotherapy. The receptor set was obtained from a man between 60 and 75 years old with cholangiocarcinoma. Both conserved end residues are part of each CDR3. The D gene is left open where the match is weak. A clone size is listed for some rows: how often the clone was seen (once, few, many), or a class if it is expanded.

J gene: TRBJ1-1; D gene: TRBD1; V gene: TRBV19; clone size: .; CDR3 protein: CASTFTTGVAFF; CDR3 DNA: TGTGCCAGTACCTTCACGACAGGGGTGGCTTTCTTT
J gene: TRBJ2-4; D gene: .; V gene: TRBV5-1; clone size: .; CDR3 protein: CASSFAPGEAKNIQYF; CDR3 DNA: TGCGCCAGCAGCTTTGCCCCGGGGGAGGCCAAAAACATTCAGTACTTC
J gene: TRBJ2-5; D gene: .; V gene: TRBV11-2; clone size: .; CDR3 protein: CASSLDQRQGGKETQYF; CDR3 DNA: TGTGCCAGCAGCTTAGATCAGAGGCAGGGTGGCAAAGAGACCCAGTACTTC
J gene: TRBJ1-1; D gene: .; V gene: TRBV27; clone size: once; CDR3 protein: CASTPNSGGTEAFF; CDR3 DNA: TGTGCCAGCACCCCTAACTCCGGGGGCACTGAAGCTTTCTTT
J gene: TRBJ1-3; D gene: .; V gene: TRBV18; clone size: .; CDR3 protein: CASSRGASGNTIYF; CDR3 DNA: TGTGCCAGCTCACGGGGGGCCTCTGGAAACACCATATATTTT
J gene: TRBJ2-3; D gene: .; V gene: TRBV27; clone size: once; CDR3 protein: CASSEEFGGFTDTQYF; CDR3 DNA: TGTGCCAGCAGCGAGGAGTTTGGGGGGTTCACAGATACGCAGTATTTT
J gene: TRBJ2-1; D gene: TRBD2; V gene: TRBV7-9; clone size: .; CDR3 protein: CASEPGGRSYNEQFF; CDR3 DNA: TGTGCCAGCGAACCGGGAGGCCGATCCTACAATGAGCAGTTCTTC
J gene: TRBJ1-5; D gene: .; V gene: TRBV5-6; clone size: .; CDR3 protein: CASSFNGNSNQPQHF; CDR3 DNA: TGTGCCAGCAGCTTCAATGGGAATAGCAATCAGCCCCAGCATTTT
J gene: TRBJ1-1; D gene: .; V gene: TRBV20-1; clone size: .; CDR3 protein: CSAHLNTEAFF; CDR3 DNA: TGCAGTGCCCATTTGAACACTGAAGCTTTCTTT
J gene: TRBJ1-1; D gene: TRBD1; V gene: TRBV5-1; clone size: .; CDR3 protein: CASSSQTGEETEAFF; CDR3 DNA: TGCGCCAGCAGCTCTCAGACAGGGGAGGAAACTGAAGCTTTCTTT
J gene: TRBJ2-5; D gene: .; V gene: TRBV5-1; clone size: once; CDR3 protein: CASSFSGHGETQYF; CDR3 DNA: TGCGCCAGCAGCTTTTCCGGACACGGAGAGACCCAGTACTTC
J gene: TRBJ2-4; D gene: .; V gene: TRBV28; clone size: .; CDR3 protein: CASSPTRSYIKNIQYF; CDR3 DNA: TGTGCCAGCAGCCCCACTCGGTCTTACATCAAAAACATTCAGTACTTC
J gene: TRBJ1-4; D gene: .; V gene: TRBV7-8; clone size: .; CDR3 protein: CASSLWRANEKLFF; CDR3 DNA: TGTGCCAGCAGCTTATGGAGGGCTAATGAAAAACTGTTTTTT
J gene: TRBJ2-1; D gene: .; V gene: TRBV19; clone size: .; CDR3 protein: CASREGALGIDEQFF; CDR3 DNA: TGTGCCAGTAGGGAAGGAGCCTTGGGTATCGATGAGCAGTTCTTC
J gene: TRBJ2-3; D gene: .; V gene: TRBV5-6; clone size: once; CDR3 protein: CASSFLGADTQYF; CDR3 DNA: TGTGCCAGCAGCTTTCTGGGAGCGGATACGCAGTATTTT
J gene: TRBJ2-5; D gene: .; V gene: TRBV19; clone size: .; CDR3 protein: CASSDSRGPETQYF; CDR3 DNA: TGTGCCAGTAGCGACTCCAGGGGCCCGGAGACCCAGTACTTC
J gene: TRBJ1-1; D gene: TRBD1; V gene: TRBV10-2; clone size: .; CDR3 protein: CASSEGGQEAFF; CDR3 DNA: TGCGCCAGCAGTGAAGGGGGACAGGAAGCTTTCTTT
J gene: TRBJ1-2; D gene: TRBD1; V gene: TRBV28; clone size: once; CDR3 protein: CASRPGQGLYGYTF; CDR3 DNA: TGTGCCAGCAGACCAGGACAGGGATTATATGGCTACACCTTC
J gene: TRBJ2-5; D gene: .; V gene: TRBV12-5; clone size: few; CDR3 protein: CASGFQGMETQYF; CDR3 DNA: TGTGCTAGTGGTTTCCAGGGTATGGAGACCCAGTACTTC
J gene: TRBJ2-3; D gene: .; V gene: TRBV11-3; clone size: .; CDR3 protein: CASSSTTDTQYF; CDR3 DNA: TGTGCCAGCAGCTCTACCACAGATACGCAGTATTTT
J gene: TRBJ2-6; D gene: TRBD2; V gene: TRBV7-8; clone size: once; CDR3 protein: CASSPLGGVASGANVLTF; CDR3 DNA: TGTGCCAGCAGCCCCCTGGGGGGGGTAGCTTCTGGGGCCAACGTCCTGACTTTC
J gene: TRBJ2-2; D gene: .; V gene: TRBV28; clone size: .; CDR3 protein: CASSGDRLANTGELFF; CDR3 DNA: TGTGCCAGCAGCGGCGACAGATTAGCGAACACCGGGGAGCTGTTTTTT